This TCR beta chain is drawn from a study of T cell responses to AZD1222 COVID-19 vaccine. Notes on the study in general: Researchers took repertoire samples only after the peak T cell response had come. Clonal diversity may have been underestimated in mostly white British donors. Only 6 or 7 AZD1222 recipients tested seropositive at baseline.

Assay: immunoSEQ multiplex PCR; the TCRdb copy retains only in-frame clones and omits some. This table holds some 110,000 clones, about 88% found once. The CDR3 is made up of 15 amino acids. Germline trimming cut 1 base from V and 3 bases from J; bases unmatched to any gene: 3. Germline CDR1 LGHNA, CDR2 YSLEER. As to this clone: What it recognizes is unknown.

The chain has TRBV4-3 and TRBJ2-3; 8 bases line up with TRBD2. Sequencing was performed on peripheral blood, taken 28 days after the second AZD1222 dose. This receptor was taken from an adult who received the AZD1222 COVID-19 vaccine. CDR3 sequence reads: CASSQAGGVTDTQYF. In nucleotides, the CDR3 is TGCGCCAGCAGCCAAGCGGGAGGGGTGACAGATACGCAGTATTTT.